The source of this TCR beta chain is a study of T cell responses to AZD1222 COVID-19 vaccine. Regarding the study as a whole: Nearly half of spike-specific TCRs reportedly target unmutated variant regions. No day 14 peak samples; only post-peak repertoires were characterized. The donor group comprised mostly white British people and more females; the analysis possibly underestimated clonal diversity. Across spike, vaccine-associated CD4 TCRs were found, dominant at 160-218 and 743-854.

The repertoire was sequenced with immunoSEQ multiplex PCR; TCRdb's copy has only in-frame clones and lacks some. The table lists roughly 170,000 clones, 94% of them singletons. As concerns this clone: What it recognizes is unknown.

V was shortened by 3 bases and J by 1 base, with 15 bases between the two germline ends. This CDR3 region has 16 residues. CDR1 and CDR2 (germline): LNHDA, SQIVND (reference sequence). The genes are TRBV19 and TRBJ1-1; D is possibly TRBD1 (5 bases). Sequences were derived from peripheral blood, sampled 28 days after the second AZD1222 dose. This TCR was recovered from an adult who received the AZD1222 COVID-19 vaccine. The CDR3 DNA reads as TGTGCCAGTAGTATCTCCGTCGGGGGTCGGAACACTGAAGCTTTCTTT. It codes for CASSISVGGRNTEAFF.